This T cell receptor (beta chain) was found in a study of CXCR3 chemokines and chemotherapy response in bladder cancer. TCRdb reanalysed the PCR reads using MiXCR and keeps one entry per CDR3 protein. The table includes some 3,500 distinct CDR3 sequences, 25% to 30% detected once. Germline CDR1 SEHNR, CDR2 FQNEAQ (reference sequence). The V and J ends lost 3 bases and 7 bases, in that order; junction bases with no gene match: 5. The CDR3 covers 14 residues. This clonotype ranks as medium-sized. The chain couples TRBV7-9 to TRBJ2-7, with 11 bases fitting TRBD2. This TCR derives from a human donor with bladder cancer that did not respond to neoadjuvant chemotherapy. The sample was acquired from a patient whose treatment included neoadjuvant chemotherapy. The CDR3 DNA sequence: TGTGCCAGCAGCTTTAGCGGGGGGGCGGAGGAGCAGTACTTC. It yields the protein CASSFSGGAEEQYF.